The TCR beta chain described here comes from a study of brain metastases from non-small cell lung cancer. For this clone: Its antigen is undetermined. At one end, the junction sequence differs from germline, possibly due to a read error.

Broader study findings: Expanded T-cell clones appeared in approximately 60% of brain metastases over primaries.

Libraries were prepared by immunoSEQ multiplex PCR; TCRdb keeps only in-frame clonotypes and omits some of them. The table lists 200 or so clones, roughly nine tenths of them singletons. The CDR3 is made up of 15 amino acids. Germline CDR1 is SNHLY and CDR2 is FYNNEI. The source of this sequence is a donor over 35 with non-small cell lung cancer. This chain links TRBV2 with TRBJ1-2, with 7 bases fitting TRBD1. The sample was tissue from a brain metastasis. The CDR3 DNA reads TGTGCCAGCAATGAAGGACAGGTTGTTAACTATAGCTACACCTTC. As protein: CASNEGQVVNYSYTF.